Listed here is a single T cell receptor (beta chain). These data belong to a study of blood T cell repertoires in COVID-19. Study information: Sample material is recorded as cDNA or gDNA derived from T cells, B-cell-depleted T cells, or PBMCs.

The assay was immunoSEQ multiplex PCR, and TCRdb's table has in-frame clones only and misses some. The data contain some 250,000 clones, over 65% of them singletons. Looked up from germline, CDR1 is SNHLY and CDR2 is FYNNEI. Trimming took 6 bases from V and 2 from J; bases not matched to a gene: 6. The CDR3 is 14 amino acids. Sequenced: peripheral blood. The chain combines TRBV2 with TRBJ1-2, with 7 bases fitting TRBD1. The sequence derives from an elderly woman with acute or convalescent COVID-19. This CDR3 reads CASSLVTGNYGYTF. CDR3 DNA: TGTGCCAGCAGCCTTGTGACAGGGAACTATGGCTACACCTTC.